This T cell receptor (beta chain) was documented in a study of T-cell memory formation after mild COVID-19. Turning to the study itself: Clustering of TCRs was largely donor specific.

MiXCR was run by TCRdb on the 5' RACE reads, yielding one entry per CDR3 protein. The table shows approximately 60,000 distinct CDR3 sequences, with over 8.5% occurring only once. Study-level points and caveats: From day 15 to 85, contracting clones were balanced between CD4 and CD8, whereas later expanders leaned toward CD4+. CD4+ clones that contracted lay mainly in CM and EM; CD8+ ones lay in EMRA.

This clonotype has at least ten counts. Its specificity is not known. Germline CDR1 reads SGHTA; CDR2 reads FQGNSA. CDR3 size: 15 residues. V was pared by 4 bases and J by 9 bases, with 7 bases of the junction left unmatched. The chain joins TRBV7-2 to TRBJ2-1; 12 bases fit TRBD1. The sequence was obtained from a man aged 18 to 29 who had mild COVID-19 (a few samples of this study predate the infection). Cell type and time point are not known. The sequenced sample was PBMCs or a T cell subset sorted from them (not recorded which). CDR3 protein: CASSSGQGAIGEQFF. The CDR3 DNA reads TGTGCCAGCAGCTCGGGACAGGGGGCCATCGGTGAGCAGTTCTTC.